This T cell receptor (beta chain) was sequenced in a study of blood T cell repertoires in COVID-19. Study in general: COVID-19 samples from acute and convalescent phases originated in the United States, Italy and Spain. PBMCs, B-cell-depleted T cells, or T cells provided the cDNA or gDNA that made up the material.

This clone was seen just once. Authors' methods: Researchers report that nucleated cell counts were estimated from reference gene primer amplification. Only in-frame clones appear in the TCRdb table, and some are missing; sequencing was by immunoSEQ multiplex PCR. Clone size and the V and J calls come from that table; the DNA yielded D and trimming. The table has some 33,000 clones, approximately 80% seen once. This CDR3 contains 13 residues. V gave up 9 bases and J gave up 0 bases, with 8 bases separating them. In germline, CDR1 is SGHVS, CDR2 FNYEAQ. This clonotype originated in a human donor in a cohort sampled during active COVID-19. The chain has TRBV7-6 and TRBJ2-2; D might be TRBD1 (6 bases). Sequencing was done on a sample of peripheral blood. The CDR3 spells CASGTPNTGELFF. In DNA, the CDR3 is TGTGCCAGTGGGACACCGAACACCGGGGAGCTGTTTTTT.